Described below is a single T cell receptor (beta chain) sequence and its context. Sequencing used immunoSEQ multiplex PCR; TCRdb keeps in-frame clones, though not all of them. The sample shows about 1,500 clones, approximately 97% of them seen only once. The germline gives CDR1 LGHNA, CDR2 YNFKEQ. There are 15 residues in the CDR3. V dropped 4 bases and J dropped 3; count of bases not matched to a gene: 6. This entry comes from a study of T cells after posttransplantation cyclophosphamide. The sequence was obtained from an older woman in good health, CMV-negative, and a related stem cell transplant donor. Sequencing input: naive CD8+ T cells sorted from PBMCs. The rearrangement links TRBV4-2 to TRBJ2-3; 8 bases agree with TRBD1. CDR3 DNA: TGTGCCAGCAGCCCCGCGACAGGGGTAACAGATACGCAGTATTTT. Protein: CASSPATGVTDTQYF.